One and the same sample provided the 17 T cell receptor beta chains below, sequenced in a study of post-analysis software for immune sequencing data. Study-level results: Included in a set of roughly 5 TRBV segments more frequent in patients than controls were TRBV5-6, TRBV5-1 and TRBV20-1.

Antigen specificity for these receptors is unknown. TCR beta libraries were prepared from cDNA with unique molecular identifiers. TCRdb reanalysed the PCR reads using MiXCR and keeps one entry per CDR3 protein. Here the sample spans approximately 360,000 distinct CDR3 sequences, about a third being singletons. The sequenced sample consisted of blood. These receptors all come from a girl under 18 with multiple sclerosis.

V usage is TRBV5-1 and J usage is TRBJ1-4; 8 bases agree with TRBD1. The CDR3 runs 14 residues. The V gene end was trimmed by 5 bases and the J gene end by 8 bases; junction bases not matched to a gene: 8. CDR1 is SGHRS, CDR2 YFSETQ, per germline. Written as DNA, the CDR3 is TGCGCCAGCAGTGGGGACAGGAGAAAGGAAAAACTGTTTTTT. Translated, it gives CASSGDRRKEKLFF.

Worth noting for this clonotype: A read error may be the cause here, since a much bigger clone is one base away. The chain employs TRBV7-8 and TRBJ1-4; 8 bases align to TRBD1. Germline CDR1 is SGHVS and CDR2 is FQNEAQ. This CDR3 spans 14 amino acids. The DNA of the CDR3 is TGTGCCAGCAGCTTAGGACAGGGGTGGGAAAAACGGTTTTTT. Translated, it gives CASSLGQGWEKRFF.

The chain uses TRBV4-1 and TRBJ2-5, with 10 nucleotides matching TRBD1. CDR3 size: 16 residues. Losses at the gene ends were 2 bases for V and 2 bases for J; bases not matched to a gene: 5. Germline CDR1 MGHRA, CDR2 YSYEKL. The CDR3 bases are TGCGCCAGCAGCCAAAGCGGGACAGGGGCTCAAGAGACCCAGTACTTC. Residues: CASSQSGTGAQETQYF.

The rearrangement joins TRBV10-3 to TRBJ2-1, with D unclear. CDR3 size: 14 residues. Deletions cut 2 bases from V and 6 bases from J, with 11 bases between. Germline CDR1 and CDR2: ENHRY and SYGVKD. CDR3 region: CAISEGPQINEQFF. In DNA, the CDR3 is TGTGCCATCAGTGAGGGCCCGCAGATCAATGAGCAGTTCTTC.

In regard to this clonotype: The conserved final phenylalanine or tryptophan is absent from the CDR3, which likely points to a read error. The limits of the CDR3 on the DNA are not certain, so only TCRdb's listed CDR3 is given. This sequence joins TRBV12-3 or TRBV12-4 and TRBJ2-7; the table names TRBD2, a call not compared with the DNA. The CDR3 totals 17 residues, both ends included. The CDR3: CASSTGLAGGLAYEQYS.

This sequence joins TRBV5-1 and TRBJ2-5; TRBD1 agrees at 9 bases. Trimming removed 6 bases from V and 11 bases from J; junction bases left unmatched: 29. CDR3 length equals 19 residues. Germline V gene data show CDR1 as SGHRS and CDR2 as YFSETQ. The CDR3 loop reads CASTLPPSSSGTGLDEQYF. The CDR3 DNA follows: TGCGCCAGCACTTTACCACCGTCCTCATCTGGGACAGGGCTGGATGAGCAGTACTTC.

In the case of this clonotype: An end of the junction differs from the germline gene, which may be a read error. This chain uses TRBV12-3 or TRBV12-4 with TRBJ2-6; 8 bases line up with TRBD1. The CDR3 loop spans 19 amino acids. The CDR3 here is CASRPPLGQASSGANVLTF. Here the CDR3 DNA reads TGTGCCAGCAGACCTCCTTTGGGACAGGCCAGCTCTGGGGCCAACGTTCTGACTTTC.

The rearrangement joins TRBV3-1 to TRBJ2-7; D possibly corresponds to TRBD1 (5 bases). CDR1 and CDR2 (germline): LGHDT, YNNKEL (reference sequence). Trimming removed 1 base at V and 6 bases at J, with 13 bases between. CDR3 size: 14 residues. Written as DNA, the CDR3 is TGTGCCAGCAGCCAAGGCAGGGTGTCGGGCGAGCAGTACTTC. This encodes CASSQGRVSGEQYF.

This clonotype was observed a few times. The chain employs TRBV6-5 and TRBJ2-1; D gene ambiguous. This CDR3 is built from 14 residues. Trimming removed 0 bases at V and 8 bases at J, with 11 bases between. CDR1 and CDR2 (germline): MNHEY, SVGAGI. CDR3 nucleotides: TGTGCCAGCAGTTACTCTCGCCCCACCCATGAGCAGTTCTTC. Translating it yields CASSYSRPTHEQFF.

This rearrangement joins TRBV12-3 or TRBV12-4 to TRBJ2-1; TRBD1 matches 10 bases. This CDR3 contains 17 residues. J lost 2 bases, V lost 3 bases, and 7 bases had no gene match. The CDR3, as DNA: TGTGCCAGCAGTTTTATCATAGGGACAGGGGCCTACAATGAGCAGTTCTTC. The encoded protein is CASSFIIGTGAYNEQFF.

The chain employs TRBV12-3 or TRBV12-4 and TRBJ2-5; D is unclear. This CDR3 is 14 amino acids long. V lost 5 bases and J 2 bases, leaving 12 bases between the germline ends. The CDR3 reads CASSGVGIQETQYF. CDR3 bases: TGTGCCAGCAGTGGCGTAGGGATACAAGAGACCCAGTACTTC.

The CDR3 sequence is CASSLGYYNEQYF. The CDR3 DNA sequence: TGTGCCAGCAGCTTGGGGTACTACAACGAGCAGTACTTC. The chain employs TRBV5-6 and TRBJ2-7; D is ambiguous. The CDR3 sequence is 13 residues long. Trimming stripped 0 bases from V and 5 bases from J, with 9 bases between. Germline V gene sequence: CDR1 SGHDT, CDR2 YYEEEE.

In nucleotides, the CDR3 is TGTGCCAGCGTGTCGCAGCCCGGGGGCGAGGCAGATACGCAGTATTTT. It specifies CASVSQPGGEADTQYF. V is TRBV6-5 and J is TRBJ2-3; D could derive from TRBD1 or TRBD2 (6 bases each). The germline CDR1 and CDR2 sequences are MNHEY and SVGAGI. The CDR3 covers 16 residues. Deletions cut 8 bases from V and 4 bases from J, with 22 bases between.

The CDR3 region has the DNA TGCGCCAGCAGCTTGGCCTCAGGTGGGGTGTACGAGCAGTACTTC. This sequence encodes CASSLASGGVYEQYF. The rearrangement uses TRBV5-1 and TRBJ2-5; D ambiguous. The last part of the DNA fits TRBJ2-7 better; the J call may be wrong. This CDR3 has 15 amino acids. Germline CDR1 reads SGHRS; CDR2 reads YFSETQ.

The chain uses TRBV20-1 and TRBJ2-7; 14 bases fit TRBD2. This CDR3 has 14 amino acids. Losses at the gene ends were 4 bases for V and 6 bases for J; bases not matched to a gene: 5. CDR1 is DFQATT and CDR2 is SNEGSKA in the germline V gene (reference sequence). The CDR3 region has the DNA TGCAGTGCTACCCGCGGACTAGCGGGAGGCGAGCAGTACTTC. This encodes CSATRGLAGGEQYF.

This clonotype has more than one count but fewer than ten. CDR3 sequence: CASSVDPRGQGYTF. CDR3 nucleotide sequence: TGTGCCAGCAGCGTAGATCCCAGGGGGCAAGGCTACACCTTC. The chain has TRBV9 and TRBJ1-2, with TRBD1 matching 8 bases. The CDR3 consists of 14 residues. Germline CDR1 is SGDLS and CDR2 is YYNGEE. The ends lost 0 bases at V and 8 bases at J; junction bases unmatched: 6.

In its sample, this clonotype was seen a few times. This chain links TRBV5-1 with TRBJ1-4; 9 nucleotides agree with TRBD1. With V trimmed by 0 bases and J by 0 bases, 6 bases remained unmatched. The germline V gene has CDR1 SGHRS and CDR2 YFSETQ. CDR3 length: 18 amino acids. The CDR3 spells CASSLAGTGRATNEKLFF. The CDR3 bases are TGCGCCAGCAGCTTGGCCGGGACAGGGCGCGCAACTAATGAAAAACTGTTTTTT.